This T cell receptor beta chain was recovered during a study of blood T cell repertoires in COVID-19. Study members were between 18 and 89 years old and lived in over 20 US regions. Per the original data handling: Reference gene primers were amplified, and this amplification served to estimate nucleated cell counts. TCRdb's copy holds only in-frame clones and misses some; the assay was immunoSEQ multiplex PCR. V, J and clone size reflect that table, while D and trimming were determined from the DNA. The sample holds about 180,000 clones; roughly nine tenths are singletons and the top ten take roughly 2.4%. V dropped 6 bases and J dropped 5; count of bases not matched to a gene: 6. Per germline, CDR1 SNHLY and CDR2 FYNNEI. This CDR3 region has 15 residues.

Sample: PBMCs or T cells enriched from blood (not recorded which). The chain employs TRBV2 and TRBJ2-7; 14 bases line up with TRBD2. The source of this sequence is a woman between 40 and 55 years old with acute COVID-19. The CDR3 spells CASRTGTSGSHEQYF. CDR3 bases: TGTGCCAGCAGAACCGGGACTAGCGGGAGTCACGAGCAGTACTTC. The full variable domain, its missing parts supplied by reference TRBV2 and TRBJ2-7, is EPEVTQTPSHQVTQMGQEVILRCVPISNHLYFYWYRQILGQKVEFLVSFYNNEISEKSEIFDDQFSVERPDGSNFTLKIRSTKLEDSAMYFCASRTGTSGSHEQYFGPGTRLTVT.